The clone carrying this TCR beta chain was observed a few times. What it recognizes is unknown. A single record per CDR3 protein comes from TCRdb applying MiXCR to the RACE reads. The sample lists about 84,000 distinct CDR3 sequences; 10% to 12% were seen once. As for time point: patch test 3, about 24 weeks after DPC sensitization. Treatment reported: therapeutic diphenylcyclopropenone sensitization with weekly scalp DPC. Prior to application of each patch test, blood was drawn. Deletions cut 6 bases from V and 5 bases from J, with 4 bases between. The CDR3 extends over 11 amino acids. Looked up from germline, CDR1 is SNHLY and CDR2 is FYNNEI. This record comes from a study of human T cells and chemical hapten exposure. Study at large: The patients, most of them female, presented with alopecia areata, totalis or universalis. Yields of TCR per sample differed, chiefly owing to small differences in pooled library volume. The study's findings and limits: PT1 expanded TCR counts and patch test score were linked, and their correlation was positive.

This TCR was sampled from a woman aged 45-60 years with alopecia areata. Some clones in this sample may be carry-over from other donors' samples. This specimen consisted of whole blood, obtained in connection with sensitization to the hapten diphenylcyclopropenone (DPC). The genes are TRBV2 and TRBJ1-4; D is unclear. The CDR3 region is CASSENEKLFF. The CDR3 nucleotides are TGTGCCAGCAGCGAGAATGAAAAACTGTTTTTT.